This TCR beta chain comes out of a study of T cell responses to AZD1222 COVID-19 vaccine. Clones were read by immunoSEQ multiplex PCR, and TCRdb kept only the in-frame ones, dropping some. The sample holds about 130,000 clones; more than 80% are singletons and the top ten take roughly 1.6%. A remark on this clone: What it recognizes is unknown.

General study results and limits: Among vaccine-associated CD4 TCRs, coverage spanned spike, with dominance at 160-218 and 743-854. Close to half of spike-specific TCRs reportedly recognize unmutated variant regions. Just six AZD1222 recipients were seropositive at baseline. Spike-specific TCR breadth and depth went up after people got two AZD1222 doses.

V lost 1 base to trimming and J lost 4 bases, with 0 bases between them. The CDR3 runs to 11 residues. CDR1 SGHTS and CDR2 YDEGEE come from the germline V gene. The clonotype originates from an adult in good health. The rearrangement uses TRBV5-8 and TRBJ1-5; D gene unclear. The sample here was peripheral blood, taken on day 0 of AZD1222 vaccination. CDR3 in amino acids: CASSLNQPQHF. Written as DNA, the CDR3 is TGTGCCAGCAGCTTGAATCAGCCCCAGCATTTT.